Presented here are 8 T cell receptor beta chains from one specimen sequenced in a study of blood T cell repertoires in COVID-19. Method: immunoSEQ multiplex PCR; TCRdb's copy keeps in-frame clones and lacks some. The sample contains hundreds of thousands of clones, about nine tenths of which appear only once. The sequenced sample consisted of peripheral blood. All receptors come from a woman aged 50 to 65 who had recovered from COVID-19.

The CDR3 nucleotides read TGTGCCAGCAGCCAAGGTAGGACAGGAGATGCGACTTTCTTT. Protein: CASSQGRTGDATFF. The chain joins TRBV3-1 (or the pseudogene TRBV3-2) to TRBJ1-1; TRBD1 agrees at 7 bases. Germline-derived CDR1 and CDR2 are LGHDT and YNNKEL (reference sequence). The CDR3 spans 14 residues. V gave up 1 base and J gave up 12 bases; unmatched junction bases: 11.

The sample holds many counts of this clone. Here the CDR3 reads CASSPAGQGYNEQFF. CDR3 coding DNA: TGCGCCAGCAGCCCGGCCGGACAGGGTTACAATGAGCAGTTCTTC. This chain links TRBV5-1 with TRBJ2-1, with 8 positions matching TRBD1. Germline CDR1 reads SGHRS; CDR2 reads YFSETQ. The CDR3 has 15 amino acids. V dropped 4 bases and J dropped 4; count of bases not matched to a gene: 7.

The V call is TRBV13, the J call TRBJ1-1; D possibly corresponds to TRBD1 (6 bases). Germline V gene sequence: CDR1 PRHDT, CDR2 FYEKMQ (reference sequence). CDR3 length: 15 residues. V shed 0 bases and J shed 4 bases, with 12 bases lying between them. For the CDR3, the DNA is TGTGCCAGCAGCTTAGGGGACAGAAGAAGCACTGAAGCTTTCTTT. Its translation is CASSLGDRRSTEAFF.

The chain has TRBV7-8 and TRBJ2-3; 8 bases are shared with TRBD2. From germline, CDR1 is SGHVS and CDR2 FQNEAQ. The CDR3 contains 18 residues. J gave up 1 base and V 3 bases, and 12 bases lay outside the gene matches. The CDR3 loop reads CASSFPLEREIRTDTQYF. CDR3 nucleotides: TGTGCCAGCAGCTTTCCCCTCGAGCGGGAGATTCGCACAGATACGCAGTATTTT.

The CDR3 protein is CASSLPQGGTEAFF. In nucleotides, the CDR3 is TGTGCCAGCTCTCTCCCCCAGGGGGGCACTGAAGCTTTCTTT. The gene calls are TRBV6-6 and TRBJ1-1, with TRBD1 identical over 7 bases. With V trimmed by 8 bases and J by 4 bases, 10 bases remained unmatched. The V gene's germline CDR1 is MNHNY and CDR2 SVGAGI (reference sequence). The CDR3 spans 14 residues.

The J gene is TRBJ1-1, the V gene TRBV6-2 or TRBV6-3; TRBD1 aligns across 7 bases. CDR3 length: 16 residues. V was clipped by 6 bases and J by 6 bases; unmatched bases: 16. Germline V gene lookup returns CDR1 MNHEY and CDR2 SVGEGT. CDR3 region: CASSPLTGTVNPEAFF. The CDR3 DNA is TGTGCCAGCAGCCCTCTAACCGGGACAGTAAATCCTGAAGCTTTCTTT.

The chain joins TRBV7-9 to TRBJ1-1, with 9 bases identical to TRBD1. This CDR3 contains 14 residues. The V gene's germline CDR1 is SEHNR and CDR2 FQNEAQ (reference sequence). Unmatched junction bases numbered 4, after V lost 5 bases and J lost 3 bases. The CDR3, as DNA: TGTGCCAGCAGCCTAAGACAGGGGGACACTGAAGCTTTCTTT. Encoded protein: CASSLRQGDTEAFF.

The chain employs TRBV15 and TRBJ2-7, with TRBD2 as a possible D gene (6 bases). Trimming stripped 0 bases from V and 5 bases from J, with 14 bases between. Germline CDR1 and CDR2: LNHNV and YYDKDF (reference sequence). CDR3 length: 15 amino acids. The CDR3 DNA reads TGTGCCACCAGCAGAGATCGGGGGAGCACCAACGAGCAGTACTTC. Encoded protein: CATSRDRGSTNEQYF.